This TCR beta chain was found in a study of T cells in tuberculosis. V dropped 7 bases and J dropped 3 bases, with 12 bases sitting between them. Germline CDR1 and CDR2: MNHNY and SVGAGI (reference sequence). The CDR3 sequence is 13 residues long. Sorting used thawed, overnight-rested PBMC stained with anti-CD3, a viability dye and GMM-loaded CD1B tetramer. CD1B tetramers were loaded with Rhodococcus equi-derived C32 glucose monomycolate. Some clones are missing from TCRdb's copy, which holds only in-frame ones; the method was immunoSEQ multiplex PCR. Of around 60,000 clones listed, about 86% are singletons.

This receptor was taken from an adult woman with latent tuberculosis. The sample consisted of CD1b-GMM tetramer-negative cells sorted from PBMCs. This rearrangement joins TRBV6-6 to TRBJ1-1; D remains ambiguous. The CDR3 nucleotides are TGTGCCAGCAAGGAGCTTCTTTACACTGAAGCTTTCTTT. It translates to CASKELLYTEAFF.